Presented here are 20 T cell receptor beta chains from one specimen sequenced in a study of T-cell reconstitution after alpha-beta-depleted transplantation in children. It was with unique molecular identifiers that the TCRbeta library was prepared. TCRdb analysed the PCR reads with MiXCR anew, one entry per CDR3 protein. The data contain 750,000 to 950,000 distinct CDR3 sequences, around 15% of them singletons. This specimen was PBMCs, mostly from graft donor cells, taken 360 days after TCRalphabeta/CD19-depleted stem cell transplant. These receptors were collected from a male patient under 18 who had a stem cell transplant for acute lymphoblastic leukemia, so the T cells may come from the graft donor.

The CDR3, as DNA: TGTGCCAGCAGTCCTGGTAGCGGGGGGACCAATGAGCAGTTCTTC. It yields the protein CASSPGSGGTNEQFF. V is TRBV12-3 or TRBV12-4 and J is TRBJ2-1; 10 nucleotides agree with TRBD2. With V trimmed by 5 bases and J by 6 bases, 7 bases remained unmatched. The CDR3 is made up of 15 amino acids.

The gene calls are TRBV4-1 and TRBJ1-4; maybe TRBD1 (5 bases). The CDR3 runs to 15 residues. With 5 bases removed from V and 4 bases from J, the gap between germline ends came to 14 bases. Germline V gene sequence: CDR1 MGHRA, CDR2 YSYEKL. The DNA of the CDR3 is TGCGCCAGCAGCGCCCGGGACCGAAGTAATGAAAAACTGTTTTTT. Protein: CASSARDRSNEKLFF.

This clonotype was found many times. The CDR3 spells CSARDTGGPSYEQYF. The CDR3 region has the DNA TGCAGTGCTAGAGATACGGGAGGACCCTCCTACGAGCAGTACTTC. The V and J genes are TRBV20-1 and TRBJ2-7; 7 bases align to TRBD2. Trimming took 0 bases from V and 0 from J; bases not matched to a gene: 5. The CDR3 covers 15 residues. CDR1 and CDR2 (germline): DFQATT, SNEGSKA (reference sequence).

This clonotype turned up a few times. CDR3 sequence reads: CASSLATGGASYEQYF. CDR3 coding DNA: TGCGCCAGCAGCTTGGCAACAGGGGGCGCCTCCTACGAGCAGTACTTC. The chain links TRBV5-1 to TRBJ2-7; 9 bases match TRBD1. J gave up 0 bases and V 0 bases, and 4 bases lay outside the gene matches. The CDR3 runs 16 residues. The germline gives CDR1 SGHRS, CDR2 YFSETQ.

This clonotype was counted only a few times. The chain joins TRBV24-1 to TRBJ2-1, with D maybe TRBD2 (5 bases). The germline V and J ends were trimmed by 3 bases and 7 bases, with 12 bases remaining between them. This CDR3 has 14 residues. Per the germline V gene, CDR1 is KGHDR and CDR2 is SFDVKD. For the CDR3, the DNA is TGTGCCACCAGTGATACATTAACTAGGAATGAGCAGTTCTTC. Amino acids: CATSDTLTRNEQFF.

A few counts support this clonotype. The chain is built from TRBV5-6 and TRBJ2-1; the match to TRBD2 covers 7 bases. CDR3 length: 15 residues. Trimming at V came to 8 bases and at J to 5 bases, leaving 13 bases not matched to a gene. CDR1 SGHDT and CDR2 YYEEEE come from the germline V gene. DNA of the CDR3: TGTGCCAGTGACACTTGGGGCGGGAGTAACAATGAGCAGTTCTTC. Protein: CASDTWGGSNNEQFF.

This clonotype occurred many times. The junction does not match germline at one end; this may be a read error. The chain joins TRBV5-1 to TRBJ2-6; D is unclear. The length of the CDR3 is 14 residues. Germline CDR1 SGHRS, CDR2 YFSETQ. CDR3 sequence reads: CASSLVAGANVLTF. Written as DNA, the CDR3 is TGTGCCAGCAGTTTGGTGGCTGGGGCCAACGTCCTGACTTTC. Combining the CDR3 with reference TRBV5-1 and TRBJ2-6 gives the whole variable domain KAGVTQTPRYLIKTRGQQVTLSCSPISGHRSVSWYQQTPGQGLQFLFEYFSETQRNKGNFPGRFSGRQFSNSRSEMNVSTLELGDSALYLCASSLVAGANVLTFGAGSRLTVL.

Ten or more counts support this clonotype. CDR3 sequence: CASRTGTGRSYEQYF. CDR3 sequence (DNA): TGTGCCAGCAGAACCGGGACAGGTCGGTCCTACGAGCAGTACTTC. The genes are TRBV2 and TRBJ2-7; 8 bases align to TRBD1. This CDR3 spans 15 amino acids. Germline assignment: CDR1 SNHLY and CDR2 FYNNEI. Losses at the gene ends were 6 bases for V and 1 base for J; bases not matched to a gene: 8.

The chain combines TRBV6-1 with TRBJ1-4; 9 nucleotides align to TRBD1. Germline-derived CDR1 and CDR2 are MNHNS and SASEGT. V trimming: 5 bases; J trimming: 8 bases; junction bases outside the gene matches: 6. The CDR3 extends over 14 amino acids. CDR3 nucleotides: TGTGCCAGCAGTACAGGGGGCATGGGAGAAAAACTGTTTTTT. It translates to CASSTGGMGEKLFF.

This clonotype has a handful of counts. J is TRBJ1-2 and V is TRBV11-2, with 10 bases that match TRBD1. In germline, CDR1 is SGHAT, CDR2 FQNNGV. CDR3 length: 14 residues. V trimming: 5 bases; J trimming: 5 bases; junction bases outside the gene matches: 5. DNA of the CDR3: TGTGCCAGCAGCGCCCGGGACAGGGGATATGGCTACACCTTC. Its protein product is CASSARDRGYGYTF.

This chain connects TRBV29-1 to TRBJ2-1; 13 nucleotides align to TRBD2. The V segment lost 4 bases and the J segment 7 bases; nucleotides outside the gene matches: 7. CDR3 length equals 15 residues. Germline V lookup: CDR1 SQVTM, CDR2 ANQGSEA. CDR3 nucleotides: TGCAGCGTTGTCTCTTGGACTAGCGGGAGTAATGAGCAGTTCTTC. It translates to CSVVSWTSGSNEQFF.

The chain uses TRBV7-8 and TRBJ1-1; D unresolved. Trimming removed 2 bases at V and 6 bases at J, with 7 bases between. The CDR3 runs to 12 residues. Germline assignment: CDR1 SGHVS and CDR2 FQNEAQ. In nucleotides, the CDR3 is TGTGCCAGCAGCTTAATATCAGCTGAAGCTTTCTTT. It is translated as CASSLISAEAFF.

This clonotype was picked up a small number of times. The chain recombines TRBV7-9 with TRBJ2-7, with 11 positions matching TRBD2. This CDR3 is 14 amino acids long. CDR1 is SEHNR and CDR2 is FQNEAQ in the germline V gene (reference sequence). V shed 2 bases and J 7 bases; nucleotides not matched to a gene: 4. For the CDR3, the DNA is TGTGCCAGCAGCTTACTAGCGGGAGGTGAAGAGCAGTACTTC. Translated: CASSLLAGGEEQYF.

This clonotype was recorded a few times. The chain employs TRBV5-6 and TRBJ2-7; 10 positions match TRBD1. J lost 9 bases, V lost 0 bases, and 6 bases had no gene match. The germline V gene has CDR1 SGHDT and CDR2 YYEEEE. The CDR3 covers 14 residues. The CDR3 sequence is CASSLGTGGKGQYF. Written as DNA, the CDR3 is TGTGCCAGCAGCTTGGGGACAGGGGGGAAGGGGCAGTACTTC.

This clonotype was seen only a few times. The chain combines TRBV5-1 with TRBJ2-1, with 16 bases lining up with TRBD2. The CDR3 contains 18 residues. Trimming removed 3 bases from V and 5 bases from J; junction bases left unmatched: 8. The germline V gene encodes CDR1 SGHRS and CDR2 YFSETQ. The CDR3 here is CASSSPGLAGGPNNEQFF. The CDR3 DNA is TGCGCCAGCAGCTCTCCGGGACTAGCGGGAGGGCCGAACAATGAGCAGTTCTTC.

About this clonotype: This may come from a read error, since a much larger clone is one base off. The chain employs TRBV12-3 or TRBV12-4 and TRBJ2-7; the D is unclear. This CDR3 is 11 amino acids long. The CDR3 reads CARSFTNEQYF. The CDR3 DNA reads as TGTGCCAGGAGTTTTACGAACGAGCAGTACTTC.

The J gene is TRBJ2-7, the V gene TRBV12-3 or TRBV12-4; maybe TRBD2 (5 bases). The CDR3 is 14 amino acids. Trimming removed 4 bases from V and 7 bases from J, with 17 bases in between. CDR3: CASSSYTTTGEQYF. The CDR3 bases are TGTGCCAGCAGTTCCTATACTACTACGGGGGAGCAGTACTTC.

The chain links TRBV7-2 to TRBJ1-3, with TRBD1 matching 7 bases. The CDR3 sequence is 14 residues long. J was trimmed by 4 bases and V by 5 bases; bases with no gene match: 5. Germline loops: CDR1 SGHTA, CDR2 FQGNSA. This chain's CDR3 is CASSPGQPGNTIYF. The CDR3 DNA is TGTGCCAGCAGCCCGGGACAGCCCGGAAACACCATATATTTT. Filled out from reference TRBV7-2 and TRBJ1-3, the complete variable domain reads GAGVSQSPSNKVTEKGKDVELRCDPISGHTALYWYRQSLGQGLEFLIYFQGNSAPDKSGLPSDRFSAERTGGSVSTLTIQRTQQEDSAVYLCASSPGQPGNTIYFGEGSWLTVV.

The V call is TRBV25-1, the J call TRBJ1-1; no clear D. Germline CDR1 and CDR2: MGHDK and SYGVNS. The CDR3 covers 14 residues. Trimming stripped 1 base from V and 0 bases from J, with 6 bases between. For the CDR3, the DNA is TGTGCCAGCAGTGAATGGGGAGTGAACACTGAAGCTTTCTTT. Protein sequence: CASSEWGVNTEAFF.

The rearrangement joins TRBV5-1 to TRBJ2-7, with D perhaps TRBD1 (5 bases). The CDR3 sequence is 15 residues long. Trimming left V 1 base short and J 2 bases short, with 13 bases between. Germline V gene lookup returns CDR1 SGHRS and CDR2 YFSETQ. For the CDR3, the DNA is TGCGCCAGCAGCTTGCGATTTCAGGGCCCCTACGAGCAGTACTTC. It translates to CASSLRFQGPYEQYF.